The 11 T cell receptor beta chains below come from one sample, sequenced in a study of early T cells in non-severe SARS-CoV-2 infection. TCRdb independently ran MiXCR on the 5' RACE reads; one entry per CDR3 protein. The sample carries over 55,000 distinct CDR3 sequences, roughly 10% recorded once. Source material: whole blood. These receptors were taken from an adult who was a healthcare worker with PCR-confirmed SARS-CoV-2 infection or an uninfected control (not recorded which).

Ten or more counts support this clonotype. This chain uses TRBV27 with TRBJ2-3; 11 nucleotides align to TRBD2. J was trimmed by 2 bases and V by 3 bases; bases with no gene match: 7. CDR3 length: 17 amino acids. Germline V gene sequence: CDR1 MNHEY, CDR2 SMNVEV (reference sequence). Written as DNA, the CDR3 is TGTGCCAGCAGTTTGGATACGACTAGCGGGGTCACAGATACGCAGTATTTT. Protein sequence: CASSLDTTSGVTDTQYF.

The J gene is TRBJ2-3, the V gene TRBV11-1; 10 nucleotides align to TRBD2. The CDR3 is 15 residues long. Trimming cost V 4 bases and J 3 bases; bases outside gene matches: 4. Germline V gene sequence: CDR1 SGHAT, CDR2 FQDESV (reference sequence). DNA of the CDR3: TGTGCCAGCAGCTCTTCGGGACTAGCGACAGATACGCAGTATTTT. Its translation is CASSSSGLATDTQYF. Full variable domain (rest looked up from reference TRBV11-1 and TRBJ2-3): EAEVAQSPRYKITEKSQAVAFWCDPISGHATLYWYRQILGQGPELLVQFQDESVVDDSQLPKDRFSAERLKGVDSTLKIQPAELGDSAMYLCASSSSGLATDTQYFGPGTRLTVL.

This clonotype has just a few counts. V usage is TRBV18 and J usage is TRBJ1-2; TRBD1 agrees at 9 bases. Trimming cost V 3 bases and J 6 bases; bases outside gene matches: 11. CDR3 length equals 16 residues. Germline V lookup: CDR1 KGHSH, CDR2 LQKENI. CDR3 in DNA: TGTGCCAGCTCACCGGAATTACAGGGGGCCCCCCATGGCTACACCTTC. Residues: CASSPELQGAPHGYTF.

This clonotype was picked up many times. This chain links TRBV2 with TRBJ1-1; TRBD1 is a possible D gene (6 bases). Looked up from germline, CDR1 is SNHLY and CDR2 is FYNNEI. V was pared by 5 bases and J by 3 bases, with 10 bases between. The CDR3 has 13 residues. CDR3 sequence (DNA): TGTGCCAGCAGTAGCGGGGGCGACACTGAAGCTTTCTTT. Amino acids: CASSSGGDTEAFF.

This clonotype has a count of ten or more. The chain has TRBV27 and TRBJ1-6; D remains ambiguous. The V and J ends lost 5 bases and 7 bases respectively, with 15 bases between them. This CDR3 has 15 residues. Germline V gene data show CDR1 as MNHEY and CDR2 as SMNVEV (reference sequence). The CDR3 region has the DNA TGTGCCAGCAGTGACGCGAAGGCAGGAAATTCACCCCTCCACTTT. The encoded protein is CASSDAKAGNSPLHF.

This clonotype was seen many times. The gene calls are TRBV6-2 or TRBV6-3 and TRBJ2-1; tentative D call: TRBD2 (6 bases). The CDR3 extends over 15 amino acids. The germline CDR1 and CDR2 sequences are MNHEY and SVGEGT. V was clipped by 4 bases and J by 8 bases, with 18 bases between them. CDR3 DNA: TGTGCCAGCAGTTCCCCTGGAGGGATAGGCTATGAGCAGTTCTTC. Its protein product is CASSSPGGIGYEQFF.

Turning to this clonotype: A junction boundary mismatches the germline segment, possibly from a read error. The chain has TRBV5-4 and TRBJ2-2; no reliable D call. From germline, CDR1 is SGHNT and CDR2 YYREEE (reference sequence). The CDR3 is 16 residues long. The CDR3 nucleotides are TGTGCCAGCAGCTTGGTGTTTAGGCAGAACATCGGGGAGCTGTTTTTT. Residues: CASSLVFRQNIGELFF.

This clonotype occurred many times. V usage is TRBV9 and J usage is TRBJ1-5; TRBD1 is a possible D gene (6 bases). Trimming removed 4 bases from V and 4 bases from J, with 12 bases in between. The germline CDR1 and CDR2 sequences are SGDLS and YYNGEE. The CDR3 covers 14 residues. The CDR3 nucleotides read TGTGCCAGCAGCCCTGGACAGAATAATCAGCCCCAGCATTTT. Amino acids: CASSPGQNNQPQHF.

This clonotype has ten or more counts. J is TRBJ2-3 and V is TRBV29-1, with 8 bases aligning to TRBD2. The germline V gene encodes CDR1 SQVTM and CDR2 ANQGSEA. V was clipped by 7 bases and J by 0 bases; unmatched bases: 6. The CDR3 contains 14 residues. The CDR3 protein is CSGVAGTSTDTQYF. CDR3 in DNA: TGCAGCGGGGTAGCGGGGACTAGCACAGATACGCAGTATTTT.

This clonotype has just a few counts. The CDR3 sequence is CSASPSGRLSGNTIYF. For the CDR3, the DNA is TGCAGTGCTAGTCCCTCCGGACGGCTCTCTGGAAACACCATATATTTT. This rearrangement joins TRBV20-1 to TRBJ1-3; D is unclear. Trimming removed 3 bases at V and 0 bases at J, with 15 bases between. CDR1 and CDR2 (germline): DFQATT, SNEGSKA (reference sequence). CDR3 size: 16 residues.

This clonotype was picked up many times. J is TRBJ1-2 and V is TRBV4-3; no reliable D call. CDR1 and CDR2 (germline): LGHNA, YSLEER. CDR3 size: 16 residues. Between the trimmed V and J ends, which lost 1 base and 7 bases, there was a span of 19 bases. The CDR3 here is CASSQVKDLPAAGYTF. Written as DNA, the CDR3 is TGCGCCAGCAGCCAAGTCAAGGATCTTCCAGCTGCTGGCTACACCTTC.